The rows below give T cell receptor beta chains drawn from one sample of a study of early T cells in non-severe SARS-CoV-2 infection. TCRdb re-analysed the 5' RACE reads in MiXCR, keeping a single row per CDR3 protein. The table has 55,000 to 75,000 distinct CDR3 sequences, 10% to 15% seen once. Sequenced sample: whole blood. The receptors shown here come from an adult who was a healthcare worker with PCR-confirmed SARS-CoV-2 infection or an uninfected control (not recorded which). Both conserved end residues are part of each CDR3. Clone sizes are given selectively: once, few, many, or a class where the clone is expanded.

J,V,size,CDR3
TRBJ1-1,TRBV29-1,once,CSVEGREGNTEAFF
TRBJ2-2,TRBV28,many,CASSSPRTGSTGELFF
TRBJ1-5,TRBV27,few,CASSPSPGGNNQPQHF
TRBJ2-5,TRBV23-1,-,CASSQGLAGGSFDETQYF
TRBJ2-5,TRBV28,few,CASSPWAGMHF
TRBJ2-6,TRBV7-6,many,CASSLQGVGANVLTF
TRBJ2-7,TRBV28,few,CATSWTSGRDEQYF
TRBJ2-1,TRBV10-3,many,CAISEWTSGSSYNEQFF
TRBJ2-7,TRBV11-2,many,CASTVSGTADEQYF
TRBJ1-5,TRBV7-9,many,CASSLQAGQPQHF
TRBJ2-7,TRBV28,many,CASSLRGSGLMEQYF
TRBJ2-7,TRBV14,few,CASSQESRTGEQYF
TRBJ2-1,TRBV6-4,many,CASSDLGTSSYNEQFF
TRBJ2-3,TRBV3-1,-,CASSRGGHTDTQYF
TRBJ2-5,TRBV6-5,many,CASSYSGDQETQYF
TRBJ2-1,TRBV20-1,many,CSARLFTTATYNEQFF
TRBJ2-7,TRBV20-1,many,CSATRLALTYEQYF
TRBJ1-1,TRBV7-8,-,CASSLVQGKSETFF
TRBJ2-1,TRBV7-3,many,CASSTTGTTNNEQFF
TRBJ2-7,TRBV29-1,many,CSVRGLASSYEQYF
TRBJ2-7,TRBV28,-,CASSGNGHEQYF
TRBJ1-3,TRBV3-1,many,CASSLLTGLVNTIYF
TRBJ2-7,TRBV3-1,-,CASSQGSDRINYEQYF
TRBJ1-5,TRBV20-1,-,CSARDLSRGNQPQHF
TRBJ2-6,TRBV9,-,CASSVAKASSGANVLTF
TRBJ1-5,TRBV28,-,CASSLPLAGPNQPQHF
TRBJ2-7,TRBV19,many,CASSSMDRPYEQYF
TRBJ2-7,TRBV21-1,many,CASSNKPGPSYEQYF
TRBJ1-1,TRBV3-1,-,CASSQERGAFF
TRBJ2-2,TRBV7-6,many,CASSFTGGWNTGELFF
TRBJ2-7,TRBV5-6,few,CASSFGASSYEQYF
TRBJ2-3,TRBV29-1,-,CSVGAGEITDTQYF
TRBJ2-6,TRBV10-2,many,CASSDPARVLGANVLTF
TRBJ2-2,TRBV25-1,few,CASSELAGVDGELFF
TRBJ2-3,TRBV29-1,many,CSVEGGKGTDTQYF
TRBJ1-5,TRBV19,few,CASGDRGQPQHF
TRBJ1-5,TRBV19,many,CASKEGTDSQPQHF
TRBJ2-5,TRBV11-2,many,CASSPYASLGMQETQYF
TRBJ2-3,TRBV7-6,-,CASSLRREGLGTDTQYF
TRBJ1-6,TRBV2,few,CASRRQGIDSPLHF